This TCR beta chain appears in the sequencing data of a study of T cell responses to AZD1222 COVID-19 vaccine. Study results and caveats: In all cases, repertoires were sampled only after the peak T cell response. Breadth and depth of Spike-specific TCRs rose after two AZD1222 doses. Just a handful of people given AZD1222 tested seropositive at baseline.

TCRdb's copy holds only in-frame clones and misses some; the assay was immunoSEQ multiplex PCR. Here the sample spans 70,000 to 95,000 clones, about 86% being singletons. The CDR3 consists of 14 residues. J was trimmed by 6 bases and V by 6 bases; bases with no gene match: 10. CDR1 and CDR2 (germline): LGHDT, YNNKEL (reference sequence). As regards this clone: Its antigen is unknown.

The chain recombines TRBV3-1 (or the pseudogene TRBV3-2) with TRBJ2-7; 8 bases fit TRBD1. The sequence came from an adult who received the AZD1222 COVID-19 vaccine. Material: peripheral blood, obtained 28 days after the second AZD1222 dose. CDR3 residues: CASRQSGQGGEQYF. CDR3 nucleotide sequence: TGTGCCAGCAGACAAAGTGGACAGGGAGGCGAGCAGTACTTC.